This passage covers 26 T cell receptor beta chains from one sample sequenced in a study of cytomegalovirus exposure and HLA in healthy donors. The PCR used 60 Vbeta and 13 Jbeta primers. Assay used: immunoSEQ multiplex PCR; TCRdb lists only in-frame clones, some missing. The profile shows 200,000 or so clones, 70% to 85% of them singletons. The specimen sequenced was PBMCs. Receptor source: a boy aged 2 to 9 in good health and CMV-seronegative.

The chain recombines TRBV5-1 with TRBJ1-3; a weak D match, TRBD1 (6 bases). This CDR3 is built from 15 residues. Trimming removed 4 bases from V and 7 bases from J, with 18 bases in between. Germline V gene lookup returns CDR1 SGHRS and CDR2 YFSETQ. The CDR3 reads CASSRDNPPGNTIYF. CDR3 sequence (DNA): TGCGCCAGCAGCCGGGACAACCCTCCCGGGAACACCATATATTTT. The full variable domain, its missing parts supplied by reference TRBV5-1 and TRBJ1-3, is KAGVTQTPRYLIKTRGQQVTLSCSPISGHRSVSWYQQTPGQGLQFLFEYFSETQRNKGNFPGRFSGRQFSNSRSEMNVSTLELGDSALYLCASSRDNPPGNTIYFGEGSWLTVV.

The chain recombines TRBV27 with TRBJ1-2; a weak D match, TRBD1 (5 bases). This CDR3 is 14 amino acids long. The germline V and J ends were trimmed by 0 bases and 5 bases, with 10 bases remaining between them. Germline CDR1 and CDR2: MNHEY and SMNVEV (reference sequence). The CDR3 DNA follows: TGTGCCAGCAGTTTATCGCGGAGGGGTTATGGCTACACCTTC. It codes for CASSLSRRGYGYTF.

The rearrangement joins TRBV19 to TRBJ2-2, with D maybe TRBD1 (6 bases). Per the germline V gene, CDR1 is LNHDA and CDR2 is SQIVND (reference sequence). Trimming stripped 10 bases from V and 8 bases from J, with 20 bases between. This CDR3 is built from 14 residues. In DNA form, the CDR3 reads TGTGCCACCGCAATACAGGGACCGGCGGGGGAGCTGTTTTTT. It codes for CATAIQGPAGELFF.

The table lists this clone with a count of one. The gene calls are TRBV2 and TRBJ2-3, with 12 bases identical to TRBD2. In germline, CDR1 is SNHLY, CDR2 FYNNEI. V was pared by 6 bases and J by 5 bases, with 9 bases of the junction left unmatched. The CDR3 sequence is 16 residues long. The CDR3 spells CASREYRLAGEDTQYF. The CDR3 nucleotides are TGTGCCAGCAGGGAATATCGACTAGCGGGGGAAGATACGCAGTATTTT.

The rearrangement uses TRBV7-2 and TRBJ2-1; D possibly corresponds to TRBD2 (5 bases). Trimming took 5 bases from V and 3 from J, leaving 14 bases between them. Germline V gives CDR1 SGHTA, CDR2 FQGNSA. The CDR3 contains 15 residues. This CDR3 reads CASSEGNLYYNEQFF. CDR3 sequence (DNA): TGTGCCAGCAGCGAGGGAAACCTATACTACAATGAGCAGTTCTTC.

In this sample, this clone turned up once. This rearrangement joins TRBV7-8 to TRBJ1-2; 8 bases are shared with TRBD1. The V and J ends lost 5 bases and 2 bases, in that order; junction bases with no gene match: 10. CDR3 length equals 16 residues. Germline V lookup: CDR1 SGHVS, CDR2 FQNEAQ. The CDR3 DNA reads TGTGCCAGCAGCCTAACCCACAGGGGGACCAACTATGGCTACACCTTC. Its translation: CASSLTHRGTNYGYTF.

This chain uses TRBV7-2 with TRBJ1-1, with a weak D call TRBD1 (6 bases). V lost 2 bases and J lost 5, with 24 bases in between. The CDR3 runs to 18 residues. In germline, CDR1 is SGHTA, CDR2 FQGNSA. The CDR3 DNA reads as TGTGCCAGCAGCTTATACGCTCGCTGGGGGGGCCGGTCAACTGAAGCTTTCTTT. It encodes CASSLYARWGGRSTEAFF.

The chain couples TRBV9 to TRBJ2-1; the match to TRBD2 covers 9 bases. Germline V lookup: CDR1 SGDLS, CDR2 YYNGEE. J gave up 7 bases and V 0 bases, and 5 bases lay outside the gene matches. The CDR3 contains 15 residues. The CDR3 region has the DNA TGTGCCAGCAGCGTAGTGGCTAGCGGGGTAAATGAGCAGTTCTTC. Translation: CASSVVASGVNEQFF.

V gene TRBV4-3 combines with J gene TRBJ2-3; 9 bases fit TRBD2. The V gene's germline CDR1 is LGHNA and CDR2 YSLEER. CDR3 length: 17 amino acids. V lost 5 bases and J lost 0; bases outside the gene matches: 9. The CDR3 nucleotides read TGCGCCAGCAGCAAGGAAAGACTAGCGGCGAGCACAGATACGCAGTATTTT. Encoded protein: CASSKERLAASTDTQYF.

This clone was observed a few times. The chain has TRBV4-1 and TRBJ2-7, with 9 bases matching TRBD1. The CDR3 runs 14 residues. Trimming took 3 bases from V and 0 from J; bases not matched to a gene: 0. The germline V gene encodes CDR1 MGHRA and CDR2 YSYEKL. The CDR3 here is CASSQGQGSYEQYF. CDR3 DNA: TGCGCCAGCAGCCAGGGACAGGGCTCCTACGAGCAGTACTTC.

The count of this clone is one. V and J are TRBV13 and TRBJ2-1; D gene ambiguous. Trimming took 5 bases from V and 0 from J, leaving 11 bases between them. The CDR3 contains 15 residues. Per germline, CDR1 PRHDT and CDR2 FYEKMQ (reference sequence). In nucleotides, the CDR3 is TGTGCCAGCAGCGCAGGCCTGAGCTCCTACAATGAGCAGTTCTTC. Its protein product is CASSAGLSSYNEQFF.

The J gene is TRBJ1-1, the V gene TRBV2; tentatively, D is TRBD1 (5 bases). The V and J ends lost 5 bases and 1 base respectively, with 14 bases between them. This CDR3 region has 15 residues. Germline values: CDR1 SNHLY, CDR2 FYNNEI. The CDR3 coding sequence is TGTGCCAGCAGTCAGACAGTAATAACGAACACTGAAGCTTTCTTT. Translating gives CASSQTVITNTEAFF.

The rearrangement uses TRBV4-1 and TRBJ1-4, with 8 bases fitting TRBD1. The CDR3 runs to 16 residues. V was clipped by 3 bases and J by 6 bases; unmatched bases: 9. Germline V gene lookup returns CDR1 MGHRA and CDR2 YSYEKL. The CDR3 region is CASSHTSDREDEKLFF. The CDR3 DNA follows: TGCGCCAGCAGCCACACCTCGGACAGGGAGGATGAAAAACTGTTTTTT.

The gene calls are TRBV2 and TRBJ1-2; TRBD1 might be the D (5 bases). The germline V gene encodes CDR1 SNHLY and CDR2 FYNNEI. CDR3 length: 15 residues. Trimming shortened V by 6 bases and J by 4 bases, and 18 bases separated the two germline ends. The CDR3 region has the DNA TGTGCCAGCAGGCTTAGGGGTTTAGGATTCTATGGCTACACCTTC. Translation: CASRLRGLGFYGYTF.

The table lists this clone with a count of one. This chain links TRBV11-3 with TRBJ2-5; 9 bases map to TRBD2. Trimming removed 1 base from V and 0 bases from J; junction bases left unmatched: 6. Germline values: CDR1 SGHNT, CDR2 YENEEA. The CDR3 has 17 amino acids. The CDR3 nucleotides read TGTGCCAGCAGCTTAGGGGTCGCGGGGGGGTACCAAGAGACCCAGTACTTC. This translates into CASSLGVAGGYQETQYF.

This chain links TRBV18 with TRBJ2-1, with a tentative D call TRBD1 (6 bases). The V gene lost 3 bases and the J gene lost 6 bases, with 12 bases spanning the gap. This CDR3 comprises 14 residues. The V gene's germline CDR1 is KGHSH and CDR2 LQKENI. In nucleotides, the CDR3 is TGTGCCAGCTCACCCCGCCGGGACACCAATGAGCAGTTCTTC. Translated: CASSPRRDTNEQFF.

The DNA for the CDR3 is TGTGCCAGCAGCACTTATATAGGCACAGATACGCAGTATTTT. This encodes CASSTYIGTDTQYF. The chain employs TRBV6-1 and TRBJ2-3, with D unclear. This CDR3 region has 14 residues. Germline CDR1 MNHNS, CDR2 SASEGT. The germline V and J ends were trimmed by 6 bases and 1 base, with 11 bases remaining between them.

The chain employs TRBV7-3 and TRBJ1-6; no clear D. From germline, CDR1 is SGHTA and CDR2 FQGTGA. The CDR3 is made up of 17 amino acids. With 1 base removed from V and 7 bases from J, the gap between germline ends came to 17 bases. The CDR3 DNA reads as TGTGCCAGCAGCTTAAGAGCCATGGGAGAGATCAATTCACCCCTCCACTTT. This encodes CASSLRAMGEINSPLHF.

The rearrangement links TRBV5-1 to TRBJ1-2; 9 bases match TRBD1. This CDR3 contains 17 residues. In germline, CDR1 is SGHRS, CDR2 YFSETQ. Unmatched junction bases numbered 14, after V lost 2 bases and J lost 6 bases. The CDR3 loop is CASSLGLGQGGIHGYTF. The CDR3 DNA is TGCGCCAGCAGCTTAGGTCTGGGACAGGGCGGGATCCATGGCTACACCTTC.

The chain recombines TRBV6-1 with TRBJ2-5; D may be TRBD2 (5 bases). Looked up from germline, CDR1 is MNHNS and CDR2 is SASEGT. The germline V and J ends were trimmed by 8 bases and 1 base, with 8 bases remaining between them. This CDR3 region has 12 residues. The CDR3 region has the DNA TGTGCCAGCTGGAGGTCCCAAGAGACCCAGTACTTC. Its protein is CASWRSQETQYF.

The V gene is TRBV6-8, the J gene TRBJ2-1; possibly TRBD2 for D (6 bases). Looked up from germline, CDR1 is MNHGY and CDR2 is SAAAGT. The CDR3 is 17 amino acids. Deletions cut 8 bases from V and 0 bases from J, with 20 bases between. CDR3 region: CASRDLRGTSSYNEQFF. CDR3 nucleotides: TGTGCCAGCCGGGACCTCCGGGGGACCAGCTCCTACAATGAGCAGTTCTTC.

The chain recombines TRBV6-1 with TRBJ1-5; 7 nucleotides align to TRBD1. Losses at the gene ends were 10 bases for V and 8 bases for J; bases not matched to a gene: 14. This CDR3 is 14 amino acids long. The germline V gene encodes CDR1 MNHNS and CDR2 SASEGT. The DNA for the CDR3 is TGTGCCAACCGGAGGGGGCCGCCTAGGAAGCCCCAGCATTTT. Residues: CANRRGPPRKPQHF.

This chain joins TRBV5-4 and TRBJ1-2; D is ambiguous. Germline V gene data show CDR1 as SGHNT and CDR2 as YYREEE (reference sequence). V was clipped by 4 bases and J by 8 bases, with 12 bases between them. The CDR3 totals 12 residues. DNA of the CDR3: TGTGCCAGCAGCCAGAATTACAAAGGCTACACCTTC. Translating it yields CASSQNYKGYTF.

The J gene is TRBJ2-7, the V gene TRBV6-5; TRBD1 agrees at 10 bases. With V trimmed by 3 bases and J by 5 bases, 7 bases remained unmatched. The CDR3 has 15 amino acids. Per germline, CDR1 MNHEY and CDR2 SVGAGI. The CDR3 nucleotides are TGTGCCAGCAGTTATGGGGGACAGGGGAGCCACGAGCAGTACTTC. Translation gives CASSYGGQGSHEQYF.

This chain uses TRBV7-2 with TRBJ1-1; tentatively, D is TRBD1 (5 bases). This CDR3 has 13 residues. CDR1 SGHTA and CDR2 FQGNSA come from the germline V gene. Trimming left V 5 bases short and J 2 bases short, with 9 bases between. As DNA, the CDR3 is TGTGCCAGCAGCGCCACAGGAAACACTGAAGCTTTCTTT. Its protein is CASSATGNTEAFF.

This clone was counted a single time. This chain joins TRBV5-4 and TRBJ1-6; 8 bases line up with TRBD1. CDR1 SGHNT and CDR2 YYREEE come from the germline V gene (reference sequence). Losses at the gene ends were 2 bases for V and 6 bases for J; bases not matched to a gene: 7. The CDR3 has 16 residues. The CDR3 sequence: CASSFYRGAINSPLHF. Written as DNA, the CDR3 is TGTGCCAGCAGCTTTTACAGGGGGGCGATTAATTCACCCCTCCACTTT.